The TCR beta chain under discussion was sequenced for a study of T cells in Graves' hyperthyroidism and ophthalmopathy. This clonotype was seen a handful of times. The CDR3 length is 14 residues. Per germline, CDR1 LNHDA and CDR2 SQIVND (reference sequence). The V end lost 6 bases, the J end lost 3 bases, and 14 bases lay between the germline ends. Every diagnosis used clinical symptoms, serum thyroxine and TRAb, thyroid ultrasound and orbital computed tomography. This sample holds PBMCs from 8 to 10 ml fresh peripheral blood. Amplified regions were TCR beta CDR3 sequences from RNA transcripts. The study used the HTBI primer set for a first-round RT-PCR of the TCR CDR3. Using its own MiXCR run on the multiplex PCR reads, TCRdb lists one record per CDR3 protein. The top ten clones hold about 45% of a sample with roughly 200,000 distinct CDR3 sequences, approximately 20% of them seen once.

This TCR came from a middle-aged man with Graves' hyperthyroidism. The chain recombines TRBV19 with TRBJ1-1, with D perhaps TRBD1 (6 bases). Sample: blood. DNA of the CDR3: TGTGCCAGTAGCCGCCGGGGGCGCGACACTGAAGCTTTCTTT. Its translation is CASSRRGRDTEAFF.